The 27 T cell receptor beta chains reported below all come from one sample, sequenced in a study of CD8 T cells in Susac syndrome. Random-hexamer reverse transcription was applied to roughly 0.5 to 1 ug RNA. One entry per CDR3 protein results from TCRdb running MiXCR on the immunoSEQ multiplex PCR reads. The sample yields 80,000 to 90,000 distinct CDR3 sequences, around 95% seen once. Material: CD8+ T cells from PBMCs. The receptors derive from a human donor with Susac syndrome.

This chain links TRBV13 with TRBJ2-1, with D perhaps matching TRBD1 (5 bases). The germline V gene encodes CDR1 PRHDT and CDR2 FYEKMQ (reference sequence). CDR3 size: 17 residues. The V and J ends lost 4 bases and 0 bases respectively, with 16 bases between them. This chain's CDR3 is CASSSTQGADSYNEQFF. CDR3 DNA sequence: TGTGCCAGCAGCTCAACTCAGGGCGCTGACTCCTACAATGAGCAGTTCTTC.

This chain links TRBV9 with TRBJ2-1; D is possibly TRBD1 or TRBD2 (5 bases each). The germline V and J ends were trimmed by 4 bases and 1 base, with 15 bases remaining between them. CDR1 and CDR2 from the germline V gene are SGDLS and YYNGEE. The CDR3 runs 16 residues. CDR3 loop: CASSFPGTGSYNEQFF. The DNA of the CDR3 is TGTGCCAGCAGCTTTCCCGGGACGGGATCCTACAATGAGCAGTTCTTC.

The chain joins TRBV12-3 or TRBV12-4 to TRBJ2-3; 7 bases map to TRBD2. Trimming took 6 bases from V and 4 from J; bases not matched to a gene: 7. The CDR3 contains 14 residues. The CDR3, as DNA: TGTGCCAGCAGAAGGGGAGGGCAGGCAGATACGCAGTATTTT. This sequence encodes CASRRGGQADTQYF.

This chain uses TRBV6-5 with TRBJ1-1; D is unresolved. The CDR3 totals 11 residues. Germline CDR1 and CDR2: MNHEY and SVGAGI. V dropped 4 bases and J dropped 4 bases, with 4 bases sitting between them. The CDR3 nucleotides are TGTGCCAGCAGTTGGAGCACTGAAGCTTTCTTT. Amino acids: CASSWSTEAFF.

CDR3 amino acids: CASSAPGPSHEQFF. The CDR3 DNA sequence: TGTGCCAGCAGCGCTCCCGGGCCAAGTCATGAGCAGTTCTTC. This chain connects TRBV5-6 to TRBJ2-1, with D unclear. CDR1 is SGHDT and CDR2 is YYEEEE in the germline V gene. V lost 4 bases, J lost 8 bases, and 16 bases lay in between. The CDR3 has 14 residues.

This clonotype was counted between two and nine times. The CDR3 reads CATGQGNEQFF. The CDR3 DNA sequence: TGTGCCACTGGACAGGGCAATGAGCAGTTCTTC. The J gene is TRBJ2-1, the V gene TRBV24-1, with TRBD1 matching over 8 bases. The germline gives CDR1 KGHDR, CDR2 SFDVKD. CDR3 length: 11 amino acids. Trimming at V came to 10 bases and at J to 6 bases, leaving 1 base not matched to a gene.

The chain joins TRBV7-9 to TRBJ2-7; D is unclear. V lost 3 bases and J lost 3, with 6 bases in between. The CDR3 extends over 12 amino acids. The germline V gene has CDR1 SEHNR and CDR2 FQNEAQ (reference sequence). The CDR3 is CASSFRSYEQYF. CDR3 in DNA: TGTGCCAGCAGCTTCCGCAGCTACGAGCAGTACTTC.

The V and J genes are TRBV4-1 and TRBJ2-3, with 7 bases identical to TRBD2. Trimming at V came to 2 bases and at J to 2 bases, leaving 13 bases not matched to a gene. The CDR3 consists of 18 residues. Germline assignment: CDR1 MGHRA and CDR2 YSYEKL. The CDR3 DNA reads TGCGCCAGCAGCCAAACCAAGGGTCCAGCGGGGAACACAGATACGCAGTATTTT. This encodes CASSQTKGPAGNTDTQYF.

The rearrangement joins TRBV7-2 to TRBJ1-1, with no clear D. CDR1 SGHTA and CDR2 FQGNSA come from the germline V gene. This CDR3 spans 13 amino acids. V lost 7 bases and J 3 bases, leaving 12 bases between the germline ends. This CDR3 reads CASTNWVDTEAFF. The CDR3 DNA reads as TGTGCCAGCACCAATTGGGTAGACACTGAAGCTTTCTTT.

The chain has TRBV30 and TRBJ2-2, with D possibly matching TRBD2 (5 bases). Trimming shortened V by 2 bases and J by 0 bases, and 10 bases separated the two germline ends. CDR3 length: 15 amino acids. CDR1 GTSNPN and CDR2 SVGIG come from the germline V gene (reference sequence). The CDR3 coding sequence is TGTGCCTGGAGTCTGGGAGTGGCGAACACCGGGGAGCTGTTTTTT. It specifies CAWSLGVANTGELFF.

V is TRBV30 and J is TRBJ2-7; 14 positions agree with TRBD2. The CDR3 extends over 15 amino acids. V lost 2 bases and J lost 5; bases outside the gene matches: 5. The germline CDR1 and CDR2 sequences are GTSNPN and SVGIG (reference sequence). Here the CDR3 reads CAWSHGTSGSHEQYF. Here the CDR3 DNA reads TGTGCCTGGAGTCACGGGACTAGCGGGAGCCACGAGCAGTACTTC.

J is TRBJ2-7 and V is TRBV13; the D gene is possibly TRBD2 (5 bases). V gave up 5 bases and J gave up 4 bases, with 15 bases separating them. The CDR3 length is 14 residues. Germline V CDR1 and CDR2: PRHDT, FYEKMQ (reference sequence). For the CDR3, the DNA is TGTGCCAGCAGCCCCCCGGGGTTTTTGTACGAGCAGTACTTC. It translates to CASSPPGFLYEQYF.

This sequence joins TRBV9 and TRBJ2-1; 14 bases agree with TRBD2. The trim removed 2 bases at V and 5 bases at J, leaving 3 bases unmatched. The CDR3 has 16 amino acids. CDR1 is SGDLS, CDR2 YYNGEE, per germline. Here the CDR3 DNA reads TGTGCCAGCAGCGTCCAGGGACTAGCGGGAGACAATGAGCAGTTCTTC. This encodes CASSVQGLAGDNEQFF.

V usage is TRBV13 and J usage is TRBJ2-1, with 7 bases fitting TRBD2. V lost 0 bases to trimming and J lost 7 bases; unmatched junction nucleotides: 6. Germline lookup yields CDR1 PRHDT and CDR2 FYEKMQ (reference sequence). This CDR3 contains 15 residues. The CDR3 spells CASSLGPGGGNEQFF. The CDR3 nucleotides read TGTGCCAGCAGCTTAGGCCCGGGAGGTGGGAATGAGCAGTTCTTC. The entire variable domain, with the rest obtained from reference TRBV13 and TRBJ2-1, is as follows: AAGVIQSPRHLIKEKRETATLKCYPIPRHDTVYWYQQGPGQDPQFLISFYEKMQSDKGSIPDRFSAQQFSDYHSELNMSSLELGDSALYFCASSLGPGGGNEQFFGPGTRLTVL.

The V call is TRBV20-1, the J call TRBJ2-4; possibly TRBD1 for D (5 bases). Looked up from germline, CDR1 is DFQATT and CDR2 is SNEGSKA (reference sequence). V lost 4 bases to trimming and J lost 0 bases, with 7 bases between them. The CDR3 sequence is 13 residues long. The CDR3, as DNA: TGCAGTGCTACGACAGTAGCCAAAAACATTCAGTACTTC. As protein: CSATTVAKNIQYF.

The chain couples TRBV24-1 to TRBJ2-3; no clear D gene. Germline CDR1 reads KGHDR; CDR2 reads SFDVKD. The CDR3 is made up of 13 amino acids. V was shortened by 4 bases and J by 2 bases, with 6 bases between the two germline ends. CDR3 sequence: CATSDRFTDTQYF. CDR3 sequence (DNA): TGTGCCACCAGTGACCGGTTCACAGATACGCAGTATTTT.

On this clonotype itself: The junction and the germline gene differ at one end; a read error may be behind it. The V gene is TRBV29-1, the J gene TRBJ2-7; 7 bases map to TRBD2. Per the germline V gene, CDR1 is SQVTM and CDR2 is ANQGSEA. The CDR3 extends over 15 amino acids. The DNA of the CDR3 is TGCAGCGTTGAAGGATTAGTAGGAGGGGACTACGAGCAGCACTTC. Encoded protein: CSVEGLVGGDYEQHF.

The gene calls are TRBV30 and TRBJ2-3; no reliable D call. The germline V gene encodes CDR1 GTSNPN and CDR2 SVGIG (reference sequence). Trimming shortened V by 4 bases and J by 8 bases, and 10 bases separated the two germline ends. This CDR3 spans 11 amino acids. The CDR3 here is CAWTSVGTQYF. In DNA, the CDR3 is TGTGCCTGGACCTCGGTTGGTACGCAGTATTTT.

The rearrangement links TRBV5-4 to TRBJ1-1; no reliable D call. The V gene lost 2 bases and the J gene lost 7 bases, with 9 bases spanning the gap. The CDR3 spans 12 residues. The V gene's germline CDR1 is SGHNT and CDR2 YYREEE (reference sequence). CDR3 bases: TGTGCCAGCAGCTTAGGAAATCTTGAAGCTTTCTTT. It is translated as CASSLGNLEAFF. Complete variable domain (other parts from reference TRBV5-4 and TRBJ1-1): ETGVTQSPTHLIKTRGQQVTLRCSSQSGHNTVSWYQQALGQGPQFIFQYYREEENGRGNFPPRFSGLQFPNYSSELNVNALELDDSALYLCASSLGNLEAFFGQGTRLTVV.

J is TRBJ2-7 and V is TRBV28; D possibly corresponds to TRBD2 (5 bases). Germline V lookup: CDR1 MDHEN, CDR2 SYDVKM. V dropped 6 bases and J dropped 0 bases, with 12 bases sitting between them. CDR3 size: 14 residues. The CDR3 coding sequence is TGTGCCAGCAGATACGGGGTGAGCTCCTACGAGCAGTACTTC. It translates to CASRYGVSSYEQYF.

In this sample, this clonotype turned up once. The CDR3 nucleotides are TGTGCCTGGAGTGTACCCAGGGAGAACACCGGGGAGCTGTTTTTT. Translating gives CAWSVPRENTGELFF. The chain carries TRBV30 and TRBJ2-2; TRBD1 might be the D (5 bases). Germline V gene lookup returns CDR1 GTSNPN and CDR2 SVGIG (reference sequence). The CDR3 spans 15 residues. V was shortened by 0 bases and J by 1 base, with 9 bases between the two germline ends.

The V call is TRBV28, the J call TRBJ2-2, with 13 bases matching TRBD2. The germline gives CDR1 MDHEN, CDR2 SYDVKM. J gave up 6 bases and V 4 bases, and 5 bases lay outside the gene matches. The CDR3 totals 16 residues. The CDR3 loop reads CASSSWTSGSAGELFF. Here the CDR3 DNA reads TGTGCCAGCAGTTCCTGGACTAGCGGGAGCGCCGGGGAGCTGTTTTTT.

V is TRBV9 and J is TRBJ2-7; 12 bases map to TRBD2. Trimming took 3 bases from V and 2 from J; bases not matched to a gene: 3. CDR3 length: 15 residues. Germline values: CDR1 SGDLS, CDR2 YYNGEE. The CDR3 sequence: CASSGGLAGPYEQYF. The CDR3 region has the DNA TGTGCCAGCAGCGGAGGACTAGCGGGACCCTACGAGCAGTACTTC. The full variable domain, rest sourced from reference TRBV9 and TRBJ2-7, is DSGVTQTPKHLITATGQRVTLRCSPRSGDLSVYWYQQSLDQGLQFLIQYYNGEERAKGNILERFSAQQFPDLHSELNLSSLELGDSALYFCASSGGLAGPYEQYFGPGTRLTVT.

The V gene is TRBV5-4, the J gene TRBJ1-1, with unresolved D. CDR1 is SGHNT, CDR2 YYREEE, per germline (reference sequence). CDR3 size: 13 residues. V was pared by 0 bases and J by 0 bases, with 3 bases between. CDR3 DNA: TGTGCCAGCAGCTTGGGTTTGAACACTGAAGCTTTCTTT. Residues: CASSLGLNTEAFF.

The chain has TRBV3-1 and TRBJ2-7; possibly TRBD1 for D (5 bases). This CDR3 spans 12 amino acids. Looked up from germline, CDR1 is LGHDT and CDR2 is YNNKEL (reference sequence). Deletions cut 3 bases from V and 3 bases from J, with 6 bases between. CDR3 residues: CASSQDNYEQYF. The CDR3 region has the DNA TGTGCCAGCAGCCAGGACAACTACGAGCAGTACTTC.

The chain joins TRBV20-1 to TRBJ2-1; 11 nucleotides agree with TRBD1. The CDR3 has 15 residues. CDR1 DFQATT and CDR2 SNEGSKA come from the germline V gene (reference sequence). J was trimmed by 8 bases and V by 6 bases; bases with no gene match: 12. CDR3 in DNA: TGCAGTGCCCCCATCACTGGGACAGGGGGGGATGAGCAGTTCTTC. Amino acids: CSAPITGTGGDEQFF.

The J gene is TRBJ2-1, the V gene TRBV24-1; 7 positions match TRBD1. CDR3 length: 14 amino acids. The trim removed 9 bases at V and 5 bases at J, leaving 9 bases unmatched. Germline V gene sequence: CDR1 KGHDR, CDR2 SFDVKD. The DNA for the CDR3 is TGTGCCACCGGGGCCTCGGGACAGAACAATGAGCAGTTCTTC. This encodes CATGASGQNNEQFF.